This T cell receptor beta chain appears in the sequencing data of a study of Tregs in tolerant kidney transplant recipients. The overall study: The nonmyeloablative bone marrow transplants came from related graft donors, with transient mixed chimerism.

Broader study findings: Donor-specific Treg expansion exceeded global Treg expansion in tolerant patients, suggesting antigen drive.

The CDR3 has 15 residues. Germline V gene data show CDR1 as SGHAT and CDR2 as FQNNGV. Trimming cost V 1 base and J 4 bases, with 13 bases left between them. FACS sorting followed a roughly six-day coculture of CFSE-labeled recipient PBMCs with irradiated graft donor PBMCs. Produced via immunoSEQ multiplex PCR; TCRdb's table is partial and in-frame only. The sample features around 3,000 clones, with over 7% in its top ten. A note on this clone: Antigen unknown. Coverage ceases 3 residues before the CDR3 finishes, and the germline J gene fills in the end.

The chain carries TRBV11-2 and TRBJ1-2; D gene unclear. The TCR sequence derives from a human patient who received a combined kidney and bone marrow transplant. Source: CD8+ T cells from blood cultured with allogeneic cells, taken before the transplant. The covered CDR3 bases are TGTGCCAGCAGCTTAGGAGGGATCGGGGTCTATGGC. Translated: CASSLGGIGVYG. The whole CDR3 protein reads CASSLGGIGVYGYTF.